A single sample is the source of the 21 T cell receptor beta chains below, sequenced in a study of T-cell memory formation after mild COVID-19. TCRdb re-analysed the 5' RACE reads in MiXCR, keeping a single row per CDR3 protein. The sample yields 89,000 or so distinct CDR3 sequences, roughly 13% seen once. Sequences were obtained from PBMCs or a T cell subset sorted from them (not recorded which). The receptor source for this set is a man aged 18 to 29 who had mild COVID-19 (a few samples of this study predate the infection). Cell type and time point are not known.

The table lists this clonotype with a few counts. V usage is TRBV21-1 and J usage is TRBJ2-7; the DNA was not used to check the table's D call, TRBD1. TRBV21-1 has pseudogene status. The CDR3 is 13 residues long. CDR3 sequence reads: CASSKYRRYEQYV. CDR3 nucleotide sequence: TGTGCCAGCAGCAAATACAGGCGCTACGAGCAGTACGTC.

The chain combines TRBV27 with TRBJ1-5; D might be TRBD1 (5 bases). Germline V gene sequence: CDR1 MNHEY, CDR2 SMNVEV (reference sequence). Trimming removed 1 base at V and 2 bases at J, with 12 bases between. This CDR3 has 16 amino acids. DNA of the CDR3: TGTGCCAGCAGTTTATTTGGTGTCAGGGGCAATCAGCCCCAGCATTTT. Its protein product is CASSLFGVRGNQPQHF.

This sequence joins TRBV6-1 and TRBJ2-7; D is uncertain. CDR1 and CDR2 (germline): MNHNS, SASEGT. V was cut by 2 bases and J by 7 bases, with 12 bases left in between. This CDR3 spans 13 amino acids. Here the CDR3 reads CASSELALGEQYF. CDR3 bases: TGTGCCAGCAGTGAATTGGCCCTGGGGGAGCAGTACTTC.

The chain links TRBV14 to TRBJ2-5; 12 nucleotides line up with TRBD2. The trim removed 3 bases at V and 5 bases at J, leaving 4 bases unmatched. Germline CDR1 and CDR2: SGHDN and FVKESK. CDR3 size: 15 residues. The CDR3 DNA reads TGTGCCAGCAGCCAGCGACTAGCGGGGGTTGAGACCCAGTACTTC. This sequence encodes CASSQRLAGVETQYF.

This clonotype was counted only a few times. V is TRBV4-3 and J is TRBJ2-1; 9 nucleotides match TRBD2. There are 17 residues in the CDR3. V lost 1 base to trimming and J lost 9 bases; unmatched junction nucleotides: 13. Germline CDR1 is LGHNA and CDR2 is YSLEER. The CDR3 reads CASSQAGAGGRRREQFF. DNA for the CDR3: TGCGCCAGCAGCCAAGCAGGAGCGGGGGGCCGCCGGCGTGAGCAGTTCTTC.

The chain uses TRBV27 and TRBJ2-3; 15 nucleotides match TRBD2. Looked up from germline, CDR1 is MNHEY and CDR2 is SMNVEV (reference sequence). V lost 7 bases to trimming and J lost 4 bases; unmatched junction nucleotides: 6. The CDR3 covers 16 residues. CDR3 DNA sequence: TGTGCCAGCATAGGACTAGCGGGGGGGCCCGCAGATACGCAGTATTTT. Amino acid sequence: CASIGLAGGPADTQYF.

The table lists this clonotype with a few counts. The chain combines TRBV9 with TRBJ2-5; D is possibly TRBD1 or TRBD2 (5 bases each). Germline CDR1 reads SGDLS; CDR2 reads YYNGEE. The CDR3 has 16 residues. V dropped 0 bases and J dropped 2 bases, with 14 bases sitting between them. Here the CDR3 DNA reads TGTGCCAGCAGCGTAGTGGGGAGAGGGGAACAAGAGACCCAGTACTTC. Translation: CASSVVGRGEQETQYF. Based on the CDR3 plus reference TRBV9 and TRBJ2-5, the full variable domain is DSGVTQTPKHLITATGQRVTLRCSPRSGDLSVYWYQQSLDQGLQFLIQYYNGEERAKGNILERFSAQQFPDLHSELNLSSLELGDSALYFCASSVVGRGEQETQYFGPGTRLLVL.

The chain combines TRBV7-8 with TRBJ1-3; perhaps TRBD1 as D (6 bases). The germline CDR1 and CDR2 sequences are SGHVS and FQNEAQ. V was shortened by 5 bases and J by 4 bases, with 12 bases between the two germline ends. The CDR3 has 14 amino acids. The CDR3 here is CASSGAGAGNTIYF. The CDR3 coding sequence is TGTGCCAGCAGCGGGGCAGGGGCAGGAAACACCATATATTTT. Drawing the rest from reference TRBV7-8 and TRBJ1-3, the complete variable domain is GAGVSQSPRYKVAKRGQDVALRCDPISGHVSLFWYQQALGQGPEFLTYFQNEAQLDKSGLPSDRFFAERPEGSVSTLKIQRTQQEDSAVYLCASSGAGAGNTIYFGEGSWLTVV.

This clonotype was observed many times. This rearrangement joins TRBV5-1 to TRBJ2-5, with D perhaps matching TRBD2 (5 bases). Trimming shortened V by 0 bases and J by 1 base, and 10 bases separated the two germline ends. The CDR3 has 15 amino acids. CDR1 and CDR2 (germline): SGHRS, YFSETQ. The CDR3 protein is CASSLVPGSQETQYF. The CDR3 DNA reads TGCGCCAGCAGCTTGGTTCCGGGGAGCCAAGAGACCCAGTACTTC.

This clonotype was seen more than once but under ten times. The V gene is TRBV29-1, the J gene TRBJ2-7, with 8 bases that match TRBD1. The V gene's germline CDR1 is SQVTM and CDR2 ANQGSEA. This CDR3 is 14 amino acids long. The V segment lost 6 bases and the J segment 0 bases; nucleotides outside the gene matches: 7. CDR3 amino acids: CSVAQGTGSYEQYF. The CDR3 bases are TGCAGCGTGGCCCAAGGGACAGGCTCCTACGAGCAGTACTTC.

This chain connects TRBV20-1 to TRBJ2-7, with 7 bases that match TRBD1. CDR1 is DFQATT and CDR2 is SNEGSKA in the germline V gene (reference sequence). Unmatched junction bases numbered 12, after V lost 6 bases and J lost 4 bases. CDR3 length equals 14 residues. The CDR3 reads CSAHTGTEPYEQYF. The CDR3 nucleotides read TGCAGTGCGCACACCGGGACAGAGCCTTACGAGCAGTACTTC.

A few counts support this clonotype. The rearrangement links TRBV6-5 to TRBJ2-1; D ambiguous. This CDR3 contains 14 residues. Germline loops: CDR1 MNHEY, CDR2 SVGAGI. With 6 bases removed from V and 0 bases from J, the gap between germline ends came to 9 bases. For the CDR3, the DNA is TGTGCCAGCAGGGGCTTCAGCTCCTACAATGAGCAGTTCTTC. Its translation: CASRGFSSYNEQFF.

The chain joins TRBV4-1 to TRBJ1-1; D perhaps matches TRBD1 (5 bases). Trimming took off 3 bases at V and 1 base at J, with 18 bases between the two ends. The CDR3 is made up of 17 amino acids. Germline-derived CDR1 and CDR2 are MGHRA and YSYEKL. The CDR3 spells CASSHFGAGSANTEAFF. CDR3 bases: TGCGCCAGCAGCCACTTCGGGGCAGGGAGTGCGAACACTGAAGCTTTCTTT.

CDR3: CASTSGGLNTEAFF. In nucleotides, the CDR3 is TGTGCCAGTACATCTGGAGGGCTGAACACTGAAGCTTTCTTT. The chain joins TRBV19 to TRBJ1-1; D remains ambiguous. The V end lost 7 bases, the J end lost 0 bases, and 12 bases lay between the germline ends. From germline, CDR1 is LNHDA and CDR2 SQIVND (reference sequence). This CDR3 contains 14 residues.

V gene TRBV20-1 combines with J gene TRBJ2-5, with 7 bases that match TRBD2. CDR1 DFQATT and CDR2 SNEGSKA come from the germline V gene (reference sequence). The J segment lost 5 bases and the V segment lost 3 bases, leaving 9 bases of the junction unmatched. CDR3 length: 14 amino acids. This CDR3 is CSASGGVGVETQYF. The DNA of the CDR3 is TGCAGTGCTAGTGGGGGGGTGGGTGTCGAGACCCAGTACTTC.

This chain links TRBV13 with TRBJ2-7; D not resolved. The CDR3 covers 14 residues. CDR1 is PRHDT, CDR2 FYEKMQ, per germline (reference sequence). The V gene lost 1 base and the J gene lost 0 bases, with 7 bases spanning the gap. The CDR3 loop is CASSLVQSSYEQYF. CDR3 in DNA: TGTGCCAGCAGCTTAGTTCAGAGCTCCTACGAGCAGTACTTC.

This clonotype has a handful of counts. The V gene is TRBV5-6, the J gene TRBJ1-1; D unclear. In germline, CDR1 is SGHDT, CDR2 YYEEEE. CDR3 length equals 13 residues. V was pared by 2 bases and J by 2 bases, with 7 bases between. The CDR3, as DNA: TGTGCCAGCAGCTTAGAGATTAACACTGAAGCTTTCTTT. Its protein product is CASSLEINTEAFF.

This clonotype was counted between two and nine times. This sequence joins TRBV20-1 and TRBJ2-1; no reliable D call. The germline CDR1 and CDR2 sequences are DFQATT and SNEGSKA (reference sequence). The CDR3 is made up of 13 amino acids. V lost 5 bases to trimming and J lost 4 bases, with 12 bases between them. In DNA, the CDR3 is TGCAGTGCTCGACCTATGGAATACAATGAGCAGTTCTTC. It specifies CSARPMEYNEQFF.

The J gene is TRBJ1-3, the V gene TRBV4-3; D ambiguous. Germline loops: CDR1 LGHNA, CDR2 YSLEER. The CDR3 is 17 residues long. The V end lost 0 bases, the J end lost 0 bases, and 12 bases lay between the germline ends. The CDR3 DNA reads as TGCGCCAGCAGCCAAGATTTTCTTGTCGACTCTGGAAACACCATATATTTT. This encodes CASSQDFLVDSGNTIYF.

V gene TRBV24-1 combines with J gene TRBJ2-7; D gene uncertain. Germline V gene lookup returns CDR1 KGHDR and CDR2 SFDVKD. There are 9 residues in the CDR3. V was pared by 10 bases and J by 4 bases, with 4 bases between. Here the CDR3 reads CATGYEQYV. CDR3 bases: TGTGCCACGGGTTACGAGCAGTACGTC.

This clonotype was counted a few times. CDR3 sequence: CASSPGGTQYF. In DNA form, the CDR3 reads TGTGCCAGCAGTCCCGGAGGAACCCAGTACTTC. The chain recombines TRBV9 with TRBJ2-5; maybe TRBD2 (5 bases). Germline assignment: CDR1 SGDLS and CDR2 YYNGEE. V dropped 5 bases and J dropped 8 bases, with 10 bases sitting between them. The CDR3 runs to 11 residues.